The subject of this entry is one T cell receptor (beta chain). Sequencing was performed with immunoSEQ multiplex PCR; in TCRdb, only in-frame clones are kept and a portion is missing. The sample contains about 50,000 clones, around 89% of which appear only once. The data belong to a study of T cell changes during pregnancy in multiple sclerosis. The germline V gene has CDR1 SGHRS and CDR2 YFSETQ. After removal of 7 bases from V and 1 base from J, the junction contained 0 bases not matched to a gene. The CDR3 length is 14 residues. The sample in question was peripheral blood, obtained after pregnancy. This TCR was recovered from a female donor in good health, enrolled as a control in a pregnancy study. V gene TRBV5-1 combines with J gene TRBJ2-2, with 11 bases that match TRBD2. The CDR3 sequence is CASGLAGNTGELFF. CDR3 nucleotide sequence: TGCGCCAGCGGACTAGCGGGGAACACCGGGGAGCTGTTTTTT.